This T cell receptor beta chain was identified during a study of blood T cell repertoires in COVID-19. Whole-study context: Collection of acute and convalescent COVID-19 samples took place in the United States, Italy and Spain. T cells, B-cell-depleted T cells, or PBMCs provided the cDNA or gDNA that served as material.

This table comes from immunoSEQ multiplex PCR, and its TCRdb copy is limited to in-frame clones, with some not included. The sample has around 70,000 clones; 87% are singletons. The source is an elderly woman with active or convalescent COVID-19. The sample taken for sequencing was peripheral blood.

CDR3: CASSTIGEYGYTF. In DNA, the CDR3 is TGTGCCAGCAGTACGATAGGGGAATACGGCTACACCTTC. J is TRBJ1-2 and V is TRBV6-5, with D possibly matching TRBD1 (5 bases). Per the germline V gene, CDR1 is MNHEY and CDR2 is SVGAGI. The CDR3 loop spans 13 amino acids. V was shortened by 5 bases and J by 8 bases, with 15 bases between the two germline ends.